Listed below are T cell receptor beta chains from one sample, sequenced in a study of T-cell memory formation after mild COVID-19. Via MiXCR, TCRdb re-called the 5' RACE reads, giving one row per CDR3 protein. This repertoire shows around 300,000 distinct CDR3 sequences, roughly an eighth found once; its top ten account for about 24%. The specimen was PBMCs or a T cell subset sorted from them (not recorded which). These receptors were obtained from a man aged 18 to 29 who had mild COVID-19 (a few samples of this study predate the infection). Cell type and time point are not known. Both conserved end residues are part of each CDR3. The order of the fields is V gene, CDR3 protein.

V gene: TRBV2
CDR3 protein: CASSTGAVQPQHF

V gene: TRBV2
CDR3 protein: CASSAFTPWREQYF

V gene: TRBV2
CDR3 protein: CASSHGQGGSPLHF

V gene: TRBV6-5
CDR3 protein: CASRRPPGNEQFF

V gene: TRBV5-5
CDR3 protein: CASRSTGGGNTIYF

V gene: TRBV5-1
CDR3 protein: CASSPVTGNEQFF

V gene: TRBV18
CDR3 protein: CASSPDDRVWGYTF

V gene: TRBV12-3/TRBV12-4
CDR3 protein: CASAKQGRMGGYTF

V gene: TRBV6-2/TRBV6-3
CDR3 protein: CASSPDPPGQAFEQYF

V gene: TRBV3-1
CDR3 protein: CVVAGHATETQYF

V gene: TRBV20-1
CDR3 protein: CSATGRKPEAFF

V gene: TRBV7-2
CDR3 protein: CASSLAAGSQPQHF

V gene: TRBV7-2
CDR3 protein: CASSPTGETQYF

V gene: TRBV4-3
CDR3 protein: CASSRDGRGNTEAFF

V gene: TRBV4-1
CDR3 protein: CASSTRTPDTQYF

V gene: TRBV4-3
CDR3 protein: CASSQDRYGQETQYF

V gene: TRBV5-1
CDR3 protein: CASSLIGWETQYF

V gene: TRBV9
CDR3 protein: CASSSGLAGALSTDTQYF

V gene: TRBV29-1
CDR3 protein: CSVATSQWGASYGYTF

V gene: TRBV11-2
CDR3 protein: CASSFPRDKANTGELFF

V gene: TRBV7-2
CDR3 protein: CASSLQPQGANYGYTF

V gene: TRBV5-1
CDR3 protein: CASSLSLASGGYYEQYF

V gene: TRBV5-1
CDR3 protein: CASSPGRGPQETQYF

V gene: TRBV6-6
CDR3 protein: CASIGQSMNTEAFF

V gene: TRBV20-1
CDR3 protein: CSARDRGTGTYGYTF

V gene: TRBV6-5
CDR3 protein: CASQGLDTEAFF

V gene: TRBV7-2
CDR3 protein: CASSSVGGRIYGYTF

V gene: TRBV5-1
CDR3 protein: CASSLWGRRDEQFF

V gene: TRBV20-1
CDR3 protein: CSAGDRDGRGYTF

V gene: TRBV7-8
CDR3 protein: CASSTRGRGHSPLHF

V gene: TRBV6-5
CDR3 protein: CASSYSGGDQPQHF

V gene: TRBV2
CDR3 protein: CASSQIKGAGTGDPEQFF

V gene: TRBV4-1
CDR3 protein: CASSQTQAPREGNTIYF

V gene: TRBV2
CDR3 protein: CASPRGVGSSYNEQFF

V gene: TRBV7-6
CDR3 protein: CASSLGSGQPQHF

V gene: TRBV12-3/TRBV12-4
CDR3 protein: CASSLPGTGSYEQYF

V gene: TRBV18
CDR3 protein: CASSAGQGTQYF

V gene: TRBV6-6
CDR3 protein: CASSDSRTSGEKDTQYF

V gene: TRBV20-1
CDR3 protein: CSARDRTSGVDEQFF

V gene: TRBV4-3
CDR3 protein: CASSQDTGTGETQYF

V gene: TRBV6-2/TRBV6-3
CDR3 protein: CASCEAGGAYEQFF

V gene: TRBV5-1
CDR3 protein: CASSLGGGDGYTF